This paragraph reports one TCR beta chain. The data were obtained in a study of blood T cell repertoires in COVID-19. Study context: The origin of the acute and convalescent COVID-19 samples was the United States, Italy and Spain. T cells, B-cell-depleted T cells, or PBMCs supplied cDNA or gDNA.

In the original analysis: Nucleated cell counts were estimated from reference gene primer amplification. The table came from immunoSEQ multiplex PCR; TCRdb's copy has only in-frame clones and leaves some out. V and J calls and clone size follow that table, whereas D and trimming were derived from the DNA. The profile covers around 250,000 clones, with about 87% appearing a single time and around 7.8% taken by the ten largest. This clonotype was obtained from a human donor in a cohort sampled during active COVID-19. Material: peripheral blood.

The CDR3 bases are TGTGCCAGTAGTATGTCAGCGGGGGACTCCTACGAGCAGTACTTC. It specifies CASSMSAGDSYEQYF. The chain combines TRBV19 with TRBJ2-7, with 8 nucleotides matching TRBD2. CDR3 length: 15 residues. From germline, CDR1 is LNHDA and CDR2 SQIVND (reference sequence). V was clipped by 3 bases and J by 0 bases; unmatched bases: 4.